These 28 T cell receptor beta chains share one sample of origin, sequenced in a study of spatial heterogeneity in lung cancer. Specified time point: sample taken at primary tumor resection. TCRdb independently ran MiXCR on the 5' RACE reads; one entry per CDR3 protein. The sample has approximately 800 distinct CDR3 sequences; approximately 16% are singletons. The sequencing used normal lung tissue next to the tumor, collected at surgery. The receptor source for this set is a male donor with early-stage non-small cell lung cancer.

To note about this clonotype: This beta chain is a stray read from a library made for alpha chains; its abundance is not meaningful. The chain uses TRBV7-2 and TRBJ2-7, with a weak D call TRBD2 (5 bases). Germline V gene data show CDR1 as SGHTA and CDR2 as FQGNSA. The V gene lost 1 base and the J gene lost 6 bases, with 16 bases spanning the gap. The CDR3 runs 15 residues. Here the CDR3 DNA reads TGTGCCAGCAGCTTAGACGGTCTAGCAGGAGGCGAGCAGTACTTC. This translates into CASSLDGLAGGEQYF.

Details on this clonotype: This beta chain is off target for a library built for alpha chains, so its abundance means little. This chain connects TRBV24-1 to TRBJ1-5; 8 nucleotides align to TRBD1. This CDR3 is 16 amino acids long. CDR1 and CDR2 from the germline V gene are KGHDR and SFDVKD. The J segment lost 2 bases and the V segment lost 5 bases, leaving 7 bases of the junction unmatched. CDR3 nucleotide sequence: TGTGCCACCAGTGCCCAGACAGGGGCGGGCAATCAGCCCCAGCATTTT. Its translation: CATSAQTGAGNQPQHF.

On this clonotype: Little can be read into the size of this beta chain, an off-target read in a library designed for alpha chains. DNA of the CDR3: TGTGCCAGCAGCCACGACAGGGACACTGAAGCTTTCTTT. Protein product: CASSHDRDTEAFF. V usage is TRBV7-9 and J usage is TRBJ1-1, with 7 bases fitting TRBD1. The CDR3 totals 13 residues. The V gene end was trimmed by 5 bases and the J gene end by 3 bases; junction bases not matched to a gene: 3. Germline lookup yields CDR1 SEHNR and CDR2 FQNEAQ (reference sequence).

This clonotype was counted between two and nine times. The size of this beta chain means little, since it is a stray read in a library made for alpha chains. The genes are TRBV20-1 and TRBJ2-2; the D is unclear. The CDR3 sequence is 11 residues long. From germline, CDR1 is DFQATT and CDR2 SNEGSKA (reference sequence). Trimming stripped 6 bases from V and 11 bases from J, with 13 bases between. The CDR3 is CSAWRDLELFF. CDR3 nucleotides: TGCAGTGCCTGGCGAGATCTCGAGCTGTTTTTT.

Regarding this clonotype: Because the library targeted alpha chains, this beta chain is an off-target read whose size means little. The V call is TRBV7-9, the J call TRBJ2-1; 9 bases match TRBD1. There are 16 residues in the CDR3. Germline CDR1 SEHNR, CDR2 FQNEAQ (reference sequence). Trimming removed 5 bases from V and 0 bases from J; junction bases left unmatched: 5. CDR3 coding DNA: TGTGCCAGCAGCCCAGGGACAGGGAGCTCCTACAATGAGCAGTTCTTC. It specifies CASSPGTGSSYNEQFF. Complete variable domain (other parts from reference TRBV7-9 and TRBJ2-1): DTGVSQNPRHKITKRGQNVTFRCDPISEHNRLYWYRQTLGQGPEFLTYFQNEAQLEKSRLLSDRFSAERPKGSFSTLEIQRTEQGDSAMYLCASSPGTGSSYNEQFFGPGTRLTVL.

This clonotype is deemed large (0.1 to 1%). Since it is a stray read in a library aimed at alpha chains, this beta chain has a size that is not meaningful. The chain links TRBV5-5 to TRBJ2-3; D gene ambiguous. The germline V and J ends were trimmed by 1 base and 0 bases, with 9 bases remaining between them. This CDR3 comprises 15 residues. In germline, CDR1 is SGHKS, CDR2 YYEKEE (reference sequence). The CDR3 sequence is CASSLPAASTDTQYF. CDR3 DNA: TGTGCCAGCAGCTTGCCGGCAGCTAGCACAGATACGCAGTATTTT.

Within the sample, this clonotype is large. This beta chain was picked up by a library intended for alpha chains and is off target, so its count carries little meaning. The chain carries TRBV20-1 and TRBJ2-3, with a possible D match to TRBD1 (5 bases). V was trimmed by 7 bases and J by 0 bases, leaving 14 bases between them. This CDR3 region has 14 residues. Germline V gene data show CDR1 as DFQATT and CDR2 as SNEGSKA (reference sequence). The CDR3 protein is CSDEQQESTDTQYF. Written as DNA, the CDR3 is TGCAGTGACGAACAACAGGAGAGCACAGATACGCAGTATTTT.

Turning to this clonotype: Since it is a stray read in a library aimed at alpha chains, this beta chain has a size that is not meaningful. The rearrangement joins TRBV20-1 to TRBJ2-2; D may be TRBD1 (5 bases). Germline-derived CDR1 and CDR2 are DFQATT and SNEGSKA (reference sequence). Trimming stripped 0 bases from V and 7 bases from J, with 15 bases between. The CDR3 consists of 15 residues. The CDR3 sequence: CSARDQGVLGGELFF. The CDR3 DNA reads as TGCAGTGCTAGAGATCAAGGGGTCCTCGGCGGGGAGCTGTTTTTT.

A word on this clonotype: This beta chain is a stray sequence in a library constructed for alpha chains; its clone size is not meaningful. The chain couples TRBV12-3 or TRBV12-4 to TRBJ1-5, with a weak D call TRBD1 (6 bases). The ends were cut back, 11 bases at V and 6 bases at J, with 17 bases in the middle. The CDR3 loop spans 13 amino acids. The CDR3 sequence is CARVNRETQPQHF. In DNA, the CDR3 is TGTGCCCGTGTAAACAGGGAGACTCAGCCCCAGCATTTT.

This clonotype has only a few counts. As an off-target read in a library built for alpha chains, this beta chain has a frequency of little significance. V and J are TRBV7-8 and TRBJ2-3; 8 bases agree with TRBD2. CDR3 length: 17 amino acids. The junction had 9 bases not matched to a gene; V was cut back by 3 bases and J by 1 base. Germline V gene sequence: CDR1 SGHVS, CDR2 FQNEAQ. The CDR3 protein is CASSFPGGGAGTDTQYF. The CDR3 DNA follows: TGTGCCAGCAGCTTTCCCGGGGGGGGAGCTGGCACAGATACGCAGTATTTT.

By share, this clonotype ranks as large (0.1 to 1%). This beta chain is a stray read from a library made for alpha chains; its abundance is not meaningful. The rearrangement links TRBV4-3 to TRBJ2-2; 9 positions match TRBD2. With V trimmed by 4 bases and J by 9 bases, 3 bases remained unmatched. This CDR3 is built from 13 residues. The germline gives CDR1 LGHNA, CDR2 YSLEER. This CDR3 reads CASSLRGGRELFF. In DNA, the CDR3 is TGCGCCAGCAGCCTGCGGGGGGGGAGGGAGCTGTTTTTT.

About this clonotype itself: As an off-target read in a library built for alpha chains, this beta chain has a frequency of little significance. This chain connects TRBV7-2 to TRBJ2-5, with 10 bases identical to TRBD2. Germline V lookup: CDR1 SGHTA, CDR2 FQGNSA. V lost 3 bases, J lost 8 bases, and 6 bases stayed unmatched. This CDR3 comprises 14 residues. The CDR3 is CASSFGLAEVTQYF. The DNA for the CDR3 is TGTGCCAGCAGCTTTGGACTAGCGGAAGTAACCCAGTACTTC.

Concerning this clonotype: With the library built for alpha chains, this beta chain is off target and its frequency is not meaningful. The V call is TRBV24-1, the J call TRBJ2-5; possibly TRBD2 for D (5 bases). Looked up from germline, CDR1 is KGHDR and CDR2 is SFDVKD. The CDR3 spans 13 residues. The CDR3 DNA sequence: TGTGTCATCAGTGCGGGCGGCCCGCGAACCCAGTACTTC. It specifies CVISAGGPRTQYF.

This clonotype has more than one count but fewer than ten. The library was prepared for alpha chains; this beta chain is a stray read, so its frequency means little. The chain carries TRBV9 and TRBJ2-1; D is undetermined. The V end lost 3 bases, the J end lost 8 bases, and 18 bases lay between the germline ends. This CDR3 is built from 15 residues. Germline CDR1 reads SGDLS; CDR2 reads YYNGEE. The DNA of the CDR3 is TGTGCCAGCAGCGCCGCCGGGTCCTCAGCACATGAGCAGTTCTTC. It is translated as CASSAAGSSAHEQFF.

Remarks on this clonotype: A junction end diverges from the germline sequence, so it may reflect a read error. This beta chain is off target for a library built for alpha chains, so its abundance means little. The CDR3 DNA reads as TGTGTCAGCAGCTCACTAGGCTACGAGCAGTACTTC. This codes for CVSSSLGYEQYF. The chain couples TRBV25-1 to TRBJ2-7, with D maybe TRBD2 (5 bases). CDR3 size: 12 residues. Per the germline V gene, CDR1 is MGHDK and CDR2 is SYGVNS.

This clonotype turned up a few times. Within a library made for alpha chains, this beta chain is off target, and its count is uninformative. The gene calls are TRBV12-3 or TRBV12-4 and TRBJ2-5, with D unresolved. Deletions cut 6 bases from V and 5 bases from J, with 16 bases between. The CDR3 length is 14 residues. CDR3 DNA: TGTGCCAGCAGCCAGCAGTCGAAGGGCGAGACCCAGTACTTC. The encoded protein is CASSQQSKGETQYF.

Sample share makes this clonotype large. In a library made to pick up alpha chains, this beta chain is a stray read with a size that means little. V is TRBV7-9 and J is TRBJ2-7; 7 nucleotides agree with TRBD1. CDR1 and CDR2 from the germline V gene are SEHNR and FQNEAQ (reference sequence). The length of the CDR3 is 13 residues. Trimming removed 5 bases from V and 5 bases from J; junction bases left unmatched: 6. CDR3 protein: CASSPQTGHEQYF. CDR3 coding DNA: TGTGCCAGCAGCCCGCAGACAGGGCACGAGCAGTACTTC.

This clonotype is deemed large. As an off-target read in a library built for alpha chains, this beta chain has a frequency of little significance. V gene TRBV28 combines with J gene TRBJ2-5; TRBD2 aligns across 8 bases. With V trimmed by 0 bases and J by 2 bases, 8 bases remained unmatched. The CDR3 is 17 amino acids. Germline V CDR1 and CDR2: MDHEN, SYDVKM. The DNA for the CDR3 is TGTGCCAGCAGTTTATGGACAGCGGGAGAAACTCAAGAGACCCAGTACTTC. Translation gives CASSLWTAGETQETQYF.

By share, this clonotype ranks as large. This beta chain appears as a stray read in a library generated for alpha chains; its size is not informative. The chain employs TRBV21-1 and TRBJ2-7; no check of the table's D call, TRBD1, against the DNA was made. TRBV21-1 is a pseudogene segment. The CDR3 covers 14 residues. The CDR3 reads CASSKGTNSYEQYF. The CDR3 DNA is TGTGCCAGCAGCAAGGGGACAAACTCCTACGAGCAGTACTTC.

This clonotype is labeled as large. This beta chain was picked up by a library intended for alpha chains and is off target, so its count carries little meaning. The genes are TRBV2 and TRBJ2-2; 8 nucleotides align to TRBD2. The CDR3 is made up of 15 amino acids. From germline, CDR1 is SNHLY and CDR2 FYNNEI. V shed 8 bases, J shed 6 bases, and the junction held 11 bases outside the gene matches. CDR3 residues: CASEGEAGVAGELFF. CDR3 bases: TGTGCCAGCGAAGGAGAAGCGGGAGTTGCCGGGGAGCTGTTTTTT. Using reference TRBV2 and TRBJ2-2 for the parts outside the CDR3, the full variable domain is EPEVTQTPSHQVTQMGQEVILRCVPISNHLYFYWYRQILGQKVEFLVSFYNNEISEKSEIFDDQFSVERPDGSNFTLKIRSTKLEDSAMYFCASEGEAGVAGELFFGEGSRLTVL.

This clonotype was counted between two and nine times. This beta chain was picked up by a library intended for alpha chains and is off target, so its count carries little meaning. This rearrangement joins TRBV29-1 to TRBJ2-7; D uncertain. The V gene lost 3 bases and the J gene lost 2 bases, with 8 bases spanning the gap. CDR3 length: 12 residues. CDR1 SQVTM and CDR2 ANQGSEA come from the germline V gene. CDR3 coding DNA: TGCAGCGTTGAGGTGCCCCCCTACGAGCAGTACTTC. Its protein is CSVEVPPYEQYF.

Turning to this clonotype: The size of this beta chain means little, since it is a stray read in a library made for alpha chains. The genes are TRBV6-2 or TRBV6-3 and TRBJ1-1; D may be TRBD1 (5 bases). V lost 7 bases, J lost 0 bases, and 12 bases lay in between. Germline CDR1 reads MNHEY; CDR2 reads SVGEGT. The CDR3 is 14 amino acids. The DNA of the CDR3 is TGTGCCAGCATTGTAGACAGATTGAACACTGAAGCTTTCTTT. The encoded protein is CASIVDRLNTEAFF.

This clonotype turned up a few times. This beta chain came through as a stray read in a library set up for alpha chains, and its size says little. The chain uses TRBV5-1 and TRBJ1-3, with 11 bases aligning to TRBD1. The CDR3 is made up of 17 amino acids. Unmatched junction bases numbered 8, after V lost 0 bases and J lost 6 bases. The germline V gene has CDR1 SGHRS and CDR2 YFSETQ. CDR3 DNA: TGCGCCAGCAGCTTGGGCGCCGGGACAGGGGGTGTAAACACCATATATTTT. Protein: CASSLGAGTGGVNTIYF. Based on the CDR3 plus reference TRBV5-1 and TRBJ1-3, the full variable domain is KAGVTQTPRYLIKTRGQQVTLSCSPISGHRSVSWYQQTPGQGLQFLFEYFSETQRNKGNFPGRFSGRQFSNSRSEMNVSTLELGDSALYLCASSLGAGTGGVNTIYFGEGSWLTVV.

With regard to this clonotype: An end of the junction does not agree with germline; a read error may underlie this. This beta chain is off target for a library built for alpha chains, so its abundance means little. J is TRBJ2-7 and V is TRBV7-9, with 10 positions matching TRBD1. The CDR3 spans 17 residues. Germline V CDR1 and CDR2: SEHNR, FQNEAQ (reference sequence). This CDR3 reads CASSHPLTGGLSYDQYF. The CDR3 coding sequence is TGTGCCAGCAGCCATCCCCTGACAGGGGGCCTCTCCTACGATCAGTACTTC.

On this clonotype: Within a library made for alpha chains, this beta chain is off target, and its count is uninformative. The chain is built from TRBV28 and TRBJ1-1; D gene ambiguous. Germline values: CDR1 MDHEN, CDR2 SYDVKM. Between the trimmed V and J ends, which lost 3 bases and 0 bases, there was a span of 23 bases. The CDR3 spans 19 residues. In nucleotides, the CDR3 is TGTGCCAGCAGTTTCGACCCTATTGACGGAGGGAATGTGAACACTGAAGCTTTCTTT. It codes for CASSFDPIDGGNVNTEAFF.

By share, this clonotype counts as large. For a library built for alpha chains, this beta chain is a stray read; little rests on its size. The chain recombines TRBV11-2 with TRBJ2-7, with D perhaps TRBD2 (6 bases). The CDR3 is 15 amino acids. Trimming took 6 bases from V and 2 from J, leaving 17 bases between them. Germline values: CDR1 SGHAT, CDR2 FQNNGV. The CDR3 bases are TGTGCCAGCAGTAAGACCGGGACTCCGCCCTACGAGCAGTACTTC. Its translation is CASSKTGTPPYEQYF.

Judged by abundance, this clonotype is large (0.1 to 1%). This beta chain was picked up by a library intended for alpha chains and is off target, so its count carries little meaning. V and J are TRBV7-6 and TRBJ2-7; weak D call: TRBD1 (6 bases). Germline lookup yields CDR1 SGHVS and CDR2 FNYEAQ. The CDR3 spans 14 residues. V was cut by 2 bases and J by 3 bases, with 11 bases left in between. The chain's CDR3 is CASSLSDSFYEQYF. The CDR3 DNA follows: TGTGCCAGCAGCTTATCGGACAGCTTCTACGAGCAGTACTTC.

This clonotype counts as large. As an off-target read in a library built for alpha chains, this beta chain has a frequency of little significance. The chain's CDR3 is CASSRTGELFF. The CDR3 bases are TGTGCCAGCAGCCGCACCGGGGAGCTGTTTTTT. This rearrangement joins TRBV11-3 to TRBJ2-2; D gene uncertain. The CDR3 totals 11 residues. Trimming took off 5 bases at V and 4 bases at J, with 2 bases between the two ends. Germline lookup yields CDR1 SGHNT and CDR2 YENEEA.